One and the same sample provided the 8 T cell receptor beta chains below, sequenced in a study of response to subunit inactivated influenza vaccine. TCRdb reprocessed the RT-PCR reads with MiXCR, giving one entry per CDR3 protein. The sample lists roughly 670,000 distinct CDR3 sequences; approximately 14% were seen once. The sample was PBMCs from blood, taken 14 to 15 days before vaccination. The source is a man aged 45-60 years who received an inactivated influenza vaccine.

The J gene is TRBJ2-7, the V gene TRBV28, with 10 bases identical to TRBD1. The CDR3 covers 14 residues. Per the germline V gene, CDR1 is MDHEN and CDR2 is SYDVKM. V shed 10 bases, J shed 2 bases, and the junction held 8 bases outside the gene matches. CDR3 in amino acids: CATTLGTGAYEQYF. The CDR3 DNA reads TGTGCCACCACCCTTGGGACAGGGGCCTACGAGCAGTACTTC. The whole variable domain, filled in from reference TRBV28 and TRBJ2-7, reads DVKVTQSSRYLVKRTGEKVFLECVQDMDHENMFWYRQDPGLGLRLIYFSYDVKMKEKGDIPEGYSVSREKKERFSLILESASTNQTSMYLCATTLGTGAYEQYFGPGTRLTVT.

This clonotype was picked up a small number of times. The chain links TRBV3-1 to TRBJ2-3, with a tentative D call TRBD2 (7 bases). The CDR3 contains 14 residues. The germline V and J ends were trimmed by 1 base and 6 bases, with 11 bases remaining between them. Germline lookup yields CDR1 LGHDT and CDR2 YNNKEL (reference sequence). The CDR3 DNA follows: TGTGCCAGCAGCCAAGTGGGGGGGCCGGATACGCAGTATTTT. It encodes CASSQVGGPDTQYF.

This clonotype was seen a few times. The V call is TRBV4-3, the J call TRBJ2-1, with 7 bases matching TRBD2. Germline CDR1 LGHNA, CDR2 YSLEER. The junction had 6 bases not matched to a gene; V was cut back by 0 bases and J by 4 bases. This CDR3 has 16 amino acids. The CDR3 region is CASSQEGAGKYNEQFF. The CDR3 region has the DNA TGCGCCAGCAGCCAAGAAGGAGCGGGGAAATACAATGAGCAGTTCTTC.

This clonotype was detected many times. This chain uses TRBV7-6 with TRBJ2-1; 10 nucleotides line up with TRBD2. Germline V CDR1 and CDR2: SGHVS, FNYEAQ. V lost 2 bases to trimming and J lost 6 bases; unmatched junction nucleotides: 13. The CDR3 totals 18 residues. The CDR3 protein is CASSLFLAGVFPPNEQFF. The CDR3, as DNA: TGTGCCAGCAGCTTATTCCTAGCGGGAGTTTTCCCTCCCAATGAGCAGTTCTTC.

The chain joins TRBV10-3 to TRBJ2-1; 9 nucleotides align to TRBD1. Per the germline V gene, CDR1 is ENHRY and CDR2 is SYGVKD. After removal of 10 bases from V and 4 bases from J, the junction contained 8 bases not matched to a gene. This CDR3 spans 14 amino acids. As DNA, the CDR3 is TGTGCCACCGCCGGACAGGGGAAATACAATGAGCAGTTCTTC. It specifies CATAGQGKYNEQFF.

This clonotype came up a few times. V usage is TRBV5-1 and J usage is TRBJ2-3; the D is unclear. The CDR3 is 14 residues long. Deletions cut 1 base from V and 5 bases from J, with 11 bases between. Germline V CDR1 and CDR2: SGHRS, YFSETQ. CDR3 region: CASSLRTQIDTQYF. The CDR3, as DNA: TGCGCCAGCAGCTTGCGAACCCAAATAGATACGCAGTATTTT.

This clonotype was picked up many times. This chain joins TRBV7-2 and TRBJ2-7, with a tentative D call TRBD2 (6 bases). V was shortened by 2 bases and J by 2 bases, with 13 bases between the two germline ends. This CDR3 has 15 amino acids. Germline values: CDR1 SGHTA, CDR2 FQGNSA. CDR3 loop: CASSLYGRGAYEQYF. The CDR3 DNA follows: TGTGCCAGCAGCTTATACGGGAGAGGGGCCTACGAGCAGTACTTC.

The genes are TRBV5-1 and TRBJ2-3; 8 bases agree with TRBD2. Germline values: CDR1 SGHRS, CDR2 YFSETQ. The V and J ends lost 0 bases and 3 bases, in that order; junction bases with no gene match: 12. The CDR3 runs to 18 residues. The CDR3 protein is CASSLAGLAGYLTDTQYF. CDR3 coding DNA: TGCGCCAGCAGCTTGGCCGGGCTAGCGGGTTACTTGACAGATACGCAGTATTTT.